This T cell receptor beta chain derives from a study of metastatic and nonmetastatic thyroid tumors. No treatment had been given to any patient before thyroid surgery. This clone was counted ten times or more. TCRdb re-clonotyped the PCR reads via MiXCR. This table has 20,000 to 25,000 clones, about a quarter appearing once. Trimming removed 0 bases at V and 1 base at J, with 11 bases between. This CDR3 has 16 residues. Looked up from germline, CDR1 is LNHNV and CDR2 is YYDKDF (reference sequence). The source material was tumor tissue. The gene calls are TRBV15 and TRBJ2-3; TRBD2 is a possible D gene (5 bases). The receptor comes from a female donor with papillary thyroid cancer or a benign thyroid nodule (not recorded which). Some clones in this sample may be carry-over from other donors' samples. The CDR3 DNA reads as TGTGCCACCAGCAGAGATGGAGGCTTCGGCACAGATACGCAGTATTTT. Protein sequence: CATSRDGGFGTDTQYF. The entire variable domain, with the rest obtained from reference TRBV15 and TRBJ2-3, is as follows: DAMVIQNPRYQVTQFGKPVTLSCSQTLNHNVMYWYQQKSSQAPKLLFHYYDKDFNNEADTPDNFQSRRPNTSFCFLDIRSPGLGDTAMYLCATSRDGGFGTDTQYFGPGTRLTVL.